This TCR beta chain was documented in a study of technical replicates of blood from a handful of donors. Produced via immunoSEQ multiplex PCR; TCRdb's table is partial and in-frame only. The table includes some 94,000 clones, approximately 95% detected once. Germline V gives CDR1 GTSNPN, CDR2 SVGIG (reference sequence). With V trimmed by 8 bases and J by 8 bases, 5 bases remained unmatched. CDR3 length equals 12 residues. Specimen: T cells isolated from PBMCs. This chain connects TRBV30 to TRBJ1-4; 10 bases align to TRBD1. The sequence was collected from a human donor in good health. The CDR3 nucleotides read TGTGCCAGACAGGGGGCCTCCGAAAAACTGTTTTTT. It specifies CARQGASEKLFF.